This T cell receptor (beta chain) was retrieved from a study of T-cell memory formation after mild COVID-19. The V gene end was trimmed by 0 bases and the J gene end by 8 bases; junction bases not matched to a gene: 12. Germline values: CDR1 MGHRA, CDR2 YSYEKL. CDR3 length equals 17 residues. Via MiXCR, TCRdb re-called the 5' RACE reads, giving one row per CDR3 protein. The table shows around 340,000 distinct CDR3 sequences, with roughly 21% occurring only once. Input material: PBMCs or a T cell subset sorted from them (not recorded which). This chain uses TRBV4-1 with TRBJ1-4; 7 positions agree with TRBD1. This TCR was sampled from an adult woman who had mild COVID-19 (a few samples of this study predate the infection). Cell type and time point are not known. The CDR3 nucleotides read TGCGCCAGCAGCCAAGATAGGACCGGCGACAGGGTCGAAAAACTGTTTTTT. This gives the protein CASSQDRTGDRVEKLFF.